This T cell receptor (beta chain) stems from a study of PD-1 blockade in classical Hodgkin lymphoma. Every patient was affected by relapse after autologous stem cell transplantation, while exposure to brentuximab vedotin was not uniform. Study-wide results and limits: With respect to the repertoire differences, their causes, possibly disease activity or prior therapy, remain undefined.

For this clone: Its antigen is unknown.

Here immunoSEQ multiplex PCR was the method, and the copy in TCRdb shows in-frame clones only, minus some. Of some 150,000 clones in the sample, 78% were seen once. The germline CDR1 and CDR2 sequences are LNHDA and SQIVND (reference sequence). The V end was cut by 6 bases, the J end by 0 bases, with 19 bases between. The CDR3 runs to 17 residues. This sample comprised peripheral blood mononuclear cells (PBMCs), obtained before the second cycle of nivolumab. The chain employs TRBV19 and TRBJ2-3, with D tentatively TRBD2 (6 bases). The TCR originated in a human donor with classical Hodgkin lymphoma. The chain's CDR3 is CASRLLGGSTSTDTQYF. CDR3 DNA sequence: TGTGCCAGTAGACTCCTGGGGGGTTCCACTAGCACAGATACGCAGTATTTT.